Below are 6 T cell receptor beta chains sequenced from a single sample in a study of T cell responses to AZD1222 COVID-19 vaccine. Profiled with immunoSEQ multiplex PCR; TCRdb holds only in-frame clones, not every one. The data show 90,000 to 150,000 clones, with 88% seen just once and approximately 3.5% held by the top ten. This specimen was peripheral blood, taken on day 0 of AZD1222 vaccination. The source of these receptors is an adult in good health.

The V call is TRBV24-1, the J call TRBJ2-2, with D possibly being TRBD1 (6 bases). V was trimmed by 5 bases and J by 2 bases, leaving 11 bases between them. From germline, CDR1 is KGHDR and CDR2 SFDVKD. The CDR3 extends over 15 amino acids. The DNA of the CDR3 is TGTGCCACCAGTGTTGCCAGGGGTAACACCGGGGAGCTGTTTTTT. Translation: CATSVARGNTGELFF.

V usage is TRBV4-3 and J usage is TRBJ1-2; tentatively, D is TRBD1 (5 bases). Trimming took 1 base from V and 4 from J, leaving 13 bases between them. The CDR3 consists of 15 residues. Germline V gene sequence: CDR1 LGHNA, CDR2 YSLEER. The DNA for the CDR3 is TGCGCCAGCAGCCAAGTAGGTGAGGGGCTCTATGGCTACACCTTC. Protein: CASSQVGEGLYGYTF.

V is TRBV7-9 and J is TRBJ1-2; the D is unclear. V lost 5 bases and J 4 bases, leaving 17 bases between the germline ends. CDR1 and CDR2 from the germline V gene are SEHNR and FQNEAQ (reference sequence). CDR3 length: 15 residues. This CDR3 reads CASSAGRYVLYGYTF. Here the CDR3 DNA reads TGTGCCAGCAGCGCGGGTCGATATGTTCTCTATGGCTACACCTTC.

In nucleotides, the CDR3 is TGTGCCAGCAGTGGAGACAGGGACGTGGCTCGGGGCAATCAGCCCCAGCATTTT. As protein: CASSGDRDVARGNQPQHF. The rearrangement joins TRBV6-1 to TRBJ1-5; 7 nucleotides line up with TRBD1. Germline assignment: CDR1 MNHNS and CDR2 SASEGT. V trimming: 4 bases; J trimming: 2 bases; junction bases outside the gene matches: 14. The CDR3 extends over 18 amino acids.

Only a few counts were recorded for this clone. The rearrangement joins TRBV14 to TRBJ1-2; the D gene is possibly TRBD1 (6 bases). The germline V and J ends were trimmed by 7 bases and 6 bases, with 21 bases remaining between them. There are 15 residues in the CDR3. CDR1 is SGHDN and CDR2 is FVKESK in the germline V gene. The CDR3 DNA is TGTGCCAGCACAGCACAGGGATTTTGGTTTGATGGCTACACCTTC. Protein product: CASTAQGFWFDGYTF.

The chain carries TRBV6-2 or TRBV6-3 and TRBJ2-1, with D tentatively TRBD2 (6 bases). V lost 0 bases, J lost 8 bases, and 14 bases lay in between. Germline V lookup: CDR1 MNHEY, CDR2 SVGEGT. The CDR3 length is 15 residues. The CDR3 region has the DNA TGTGCCAGCAGTTACTCAGGAGGGGCGGTCGATGAGCAGTTCTTC. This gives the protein CASSYSGGAVDEQFF.